This T cell receptor (beta chain) originates from a study of PD-1 blockade in classical Hodgkin lymphoma. This clone appeared a single time. The protocol was immunoSEQ multiplex PCR, while the TCRdb copy is restricted to in-frame clones and leaves out a portion. The repertoire holds 29,000 or so clones, with 71% as singletons. There was relapse after autologous stem cell transplantation in every patient, and there was variation in brentuximab vedotin exposure. Sequenced here: peripheral blood mononuclear cells (PBMCs), sampled before the second cycle of nivolumab. The TCR was taken from a human donor with classical Hodgkin lymphoma.

CDR3 sequence reads: CASSLIGNDYGYTF. CDR3 bases: TGTGCCAGCAGCTTGATAGGGAACGACTATGGCTACACCTTC. The chain links TRBV5-4 to TRBJ1-2, with no clear D. The CDR3 sequence is 14 residues long. Trimming pared 1 base from V and 3 bases from J, leaving 10 bases between. Germline V gene lookup returns CDR1 SGHNT and CDR2 YYREEE (reference sequence).